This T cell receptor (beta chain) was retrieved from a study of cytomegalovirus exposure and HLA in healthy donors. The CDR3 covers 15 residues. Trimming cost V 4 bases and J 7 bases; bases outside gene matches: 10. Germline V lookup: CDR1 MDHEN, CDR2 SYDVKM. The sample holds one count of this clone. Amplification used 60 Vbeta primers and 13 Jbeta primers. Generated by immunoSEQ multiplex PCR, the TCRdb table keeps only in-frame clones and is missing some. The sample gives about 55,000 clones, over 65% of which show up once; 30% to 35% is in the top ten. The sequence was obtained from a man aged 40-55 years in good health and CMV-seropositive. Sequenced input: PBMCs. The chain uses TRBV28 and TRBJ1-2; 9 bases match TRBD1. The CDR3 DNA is TGTGCCAGCAGTTCGCCCGGACAGGGGCTGGGTGGCTACACCTTC. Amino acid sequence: CASSSPGQGLGGYTF.